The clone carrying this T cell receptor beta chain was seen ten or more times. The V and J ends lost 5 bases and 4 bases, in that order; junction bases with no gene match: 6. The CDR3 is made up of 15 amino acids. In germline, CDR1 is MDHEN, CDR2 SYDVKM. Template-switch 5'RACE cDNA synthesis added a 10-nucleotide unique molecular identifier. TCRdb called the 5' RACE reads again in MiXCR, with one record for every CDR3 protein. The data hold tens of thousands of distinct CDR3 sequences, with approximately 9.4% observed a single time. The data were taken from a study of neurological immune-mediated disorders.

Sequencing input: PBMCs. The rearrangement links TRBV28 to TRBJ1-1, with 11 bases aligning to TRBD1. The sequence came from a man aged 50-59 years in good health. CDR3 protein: CASSPGQGASTEAFF. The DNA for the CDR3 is TGTGCCAGCAGTCCAGGACAGGGGGCTAGCACTGAAGCTTTCTTT.